The 4 T cell receptor beta chains given below trace back to one sample, sequenced in a study of blood T cells in healthy people across ages. Using a J-beta primer mix together with a sample-barcoded 5' primer, a second PCR was run for roughly 7 to 11 cycles. TCRdb reanalysed the 5' RACE reads using MiXCR and keeps one entry per CDR3 protein. Of more than 750,000 distinct CDR3 sequences in the sample, almost 30% were seen once. This sample was also put to use in a study of T cells of mothers and their children.

The sample consisted of blood. The receptors derive from a middle-aged woman in good health.

The chain couples TRBV6-2 or TRBV6-3 to TRBJ1-1; D may be TRBD1 (5 bases). The germline V gene has CDR1 MNHEY and CDR2 SVGEGT. The V end lost 7 bases, the J end lost 4 bases, and 13 bases lay between the germline ends. CDR3 size: 13 residues. The CDR3 region is CASTEQEITEAFF. CDR3 coding DNA: TGTGCCAGCACCGAACAGGAAATCACTGAAGCTTTCTTT.

The V call is TRBV5-1, the J call TRBJ2-7; D possibly corresponds to TRBD1 (6 bases). In germline, CDR1 is SGHRS, CDR2 YFSETQ. This CDR3 has 15 amino acids. V lost 0 bases, J lost 0 bases, and 10 bases lay in between. The CDR3 nucleotides are TGCGCCAGCAGCTTGGTTAGGGACAACTCCTACGAGCAGTACTTC. Protein: CASSLVRDNSYEQYF.

This clonotype was seen at least ten times. The chain joins TRBV27 to TRBJ1-1; D is undetermined. The germline gives CDR1 MNHEY, CDR2 SMNVEV (reference sequence). This CDR3 contains 13 residues. V was trimmed by 6 bases and J by 1 base, leaving 9 bases between them. The CDR3 nucleotides read TGTGCCAGCAGCTCACAGAGGAACACTGAAGCTTTCTTT. Its translation: CASSSQRNTEAFF.

The chain has TRBV9 and TRBJ2-1, with TRBD2 identical over 14 bases. The germline gives CDR1 SGDLS, CDR2 YYNGEE. The CDR3 has 16 residues. After removal of 4 bases from V and 9 bases from J, the junction contained 9 bases not matched to a gene. The CDR3 DNA reads as TGTGCCAGCAGCCCCCTCGGACTAGCGGGGGGAAGTGAGCAGTTCTTC. Translating it yields CASSPLGLAGGSEQFF.